These 31 T cell receptor beta chains share one sample of origin, sequenced in a study of T cells after yellow fever vaccination. TCRdb reprocessed the 5' RACE reads via MiXCR and lists one record per CDR3 protein. The profile shows 27,000 or so distinct CDR3 sequences, 4% to 4.5% of them singletons. Sequenced material: CD8+ T cells sorted from PBMCs, taken 5 days after the yellow fever booster vaccination. These receptors originate from a young man who received the YFV17D yellow fever vaccine.

This clonotype appeared many times. V is TRBV5-4 and J is TRBJ1-1; D possibly corresponds to TRBD1 (6 bases). The CDR3 totals 12 residues. V shed 4 bases and J shed 7 bases, with 11 bases lying between them. The V gene's germline CDR1 is SGHNT and CDR2 YYREEE (reference sequence). The CDR3 loop reads CASSPSDSEAFF. DNA for the CDR3: TGTGCCAGCAGCCCGTCGGACAGTGAAGCTTTCTTT.

The CDR3 sequence is CSVPDRTSGSVWQFF. Written as DNA, the CDR3 is TGCAGTGTTCCAGACCGGACTAGCGGGAGTGTCTGGCAGTTCTTC. The genes are TRBV20-1 and TRBJ2-1; TRBD2 matches 13 bases. V shed 7 bases and J 12 bases; nucleotides not matched to a gene: 15. The germline V gene encodes CDR1 DFQATT and CDR2 SNEGSKA (reference sequence). The CDR3 contains 15 residues.

This clonotype has at least ten counts. V is TRBV12-5 and J is TRBJ2-7; 7 bases line up with TRBD1. The CDR3 contains 12 residues. V shed 6 bases, J shed 5 bases, and the junction held 4 bases outside the gene matches. Germline lookup yields CDR1 LGHNT and CDR2 FRNRAP. CDR3 in amino acids: CASGPQGDEQYF. For the CDR3, the DNA is TGTGCTAGTGGACCCCAGGGGGACGAGCAGTACTTC.

This clonotype occurred many times. The chain joins TRBV12-3 or TRBV12-4 to TRBJ2-7; 9 bases line up with TRBD2. This CDR3 is 16 amino acids long. Unmatched junction bases numbered 12, after V lost 4 bases and J lost 5 bases. The CDR3 DNA reads as TGTGCCAGCAGTTGGGGGCGGATTAGCGGGAGTGACGAGCAGTACTTC. It codes for CASSWGRISGSDEQYF.

V usage is TRBV3-1 and J usage is TRBJ1-4, with D unresolved. V dropped 11 bases and J dropped 2 bases, with 21 bases sitting between them. From germline, CDR1 is LGHDT and CDR2 YNNKEL (reference sequence). This CDR3 is built from 16 residues. The CDR3 here is CASSKQVLWTNEKLFF. CDR3 coding DNA: TGTGCCTCCTCCAAACAAGTCCTTTGGACTAATGAAAAACTGTTTTTT.

This clonotype was seen at least ten times. The chain couples TRBV10-3 to TRBJ1-1, with D tentatively TRBD1 (6 bases). Germline-derived CDR1 and CDR2 are ENHRY and SYGVKD. The CDR3 totals 16 residues. Trimming pared 3 bases from V and 0 bases from J, leaving 14 bases between. The CDR3 DNA sequence: TGTGCCATCAGTGACCCGACAGGCGAAATGAACACTGAAGCTTTCTTT. The encoded protein is CAISDPTGEMNTEAFF.

This clonotype was recorded many times. The genes are TRBV7-2 and TRBJ1-6; TRBD1 aligns across 9 bases. The V gene end was trimmed by 5 bases and the J gene end by 7 bases; junction bases not matched to a gene: 3. Germline assignment: CDR1 SGHTA and CDR2 FQGNSA. The CDR3 spans 14 residues. The CDR3 DNA sequence: TGTGCCAGCAGCCCGGGACAGGGAAATTCACCCCTCCACTTT. It encodes CASSPGQGNSPLHF. The full variable domain, with the rest looked up from reference TRBV7-2 and TRBJ1-6, is GAGVSQSPSNKVTEKGKDVELRCDPISGHTALYWYRQSLGQGLEFLIYFQGNSAPDKSGLPSDRFSAERTGGSVSTLTIQRTQQEDSAVYLCASSPGQGNSPLHFGNGTRLTVT.

This clonotype was seen repeatedly, ten times or more. The chain carries TRBV6-5 and TRBJ1-1; D remains ambiguous. Germline-derived CDR1 and CDR2 are MNHEY and SVGAGI. This CDR3 contains 11 residues. V was cut by 5 bases and J by 7 bases, with 8 bases left in between. This CDR3 is CASSQLGEAFF. The DNA for the CDR3 is TGTGCCAGCAGTCAACTAGGTGAAGCTTTCTTT.

This clonotype turned up a few times. The rearrangement joins TRBV19 to TRBJ2-1; no firm D call. Germline V gives CDR1 LNHDA, CDR2 SQIVND (reference sequence). The CDR3 is 14 residues long. With 9 bases removed from V and 4 bases from J, the gap between germline ends came to 16 bases. CDR3 sequence reads: CARQPDGRYNEQFF. CDR3 nucleotides: TGTGCCAGGCAGCCGGACGGCCGTTACAATGAGCAGTTCTTC.

This clonotype was picked up many times. The chain employs TRBV7-9 and TRBJ2-3, with 8 bases that match TRBD2. CDR3 length equals 15 residues. CDR1 is SEHNR and CDR2 is FQNEAQ in the germline V gene (reference sequence). The trim removed 5 bases at V and 4 bases at J, leaving 8 bases unmatched. The CDR3 nucleotides read TGTGCCAGCAGCCGGCTAGCGGGTGGCCCAGATACGCAGTATTTT. It specifies CASSRLAGGPDTQYF.

Ten or more counts support this clonotype. The chain uses TRBV7-9 and TRBJ1-1; D perhaps matches TRBD1 (5 bases). This CDR3 has 14 residues. Germline loops: CDR1 SEHNR, CDR2 FQNEAQ (reference sequence). V was shortened by 5 bases and J by 4 bases, with 14 bases between the two germline ends. Here the CDR3 DNA reads TGTGCCAGCAGCCGTGACCTCGGGGGCACTGAAGCTTTCTTT. It is translated as CASSRDLGGTEAFF.

This clonotype was seen at least ten times. This chain links TRBV28 with TRBJ2-7; 8 nucleotides match TRBD1. CDR1 and CDR2 (germline): MDHEN, SYDVKM. The CDR3 sequence is 13 residues long. V lost 9 bases to trimming and J lost 1 base; unmatched junction nucleotides: 5. The CDR3 loop reads CASWDRPSYEQYF. The CDR3 nucleotides are TGTGCCAGTTGGGACAGGCCATCCTACGAGCAGTACTTC.

Ten or more counts support this clonotype. The chain combines TRBV18 with TRBJ2-1, with D hard to call. Germline V gene sequence: CDR1 KGHSH, CDR2 LQKENI. The CDR3 runs 14 residues. V lost 4 bases and J 4 bases, leaving 11 bases between the germline ends. The CDR3 sequence: CASSQSDGYNEQFF. In nucleotides, the CDR3 is TGTGCCAGCTCACAATCGGACGGATACAATGAGCAGTTCTTC.

This clonotype came up many times. The chain links TRBV27 to TRBJ1-1, with D unresolved. The V and J ends lost 0 bases and 7 bases respectively, with 9 bases between them. This CDR3 has 13 amino acids. Germline V gene data show CDR1 as MNHEY and CDR2 as SMNVEV (reference sequence). The CDR3 protein is CASSLSHRNEAFF. As DNA, the CDR3 is TGTGCCAGCAGTTTATCCCACAGAAATGAAGCTTTCTTT.

In this sample, this clonotype turned up many times. The V call is TRBV30, the J call TRBJ2-7, with D perhaps matching TRBD1 or TRBD2 (5 bases each). Per the germline V gene, CDR1 is GTSNPN and CDR2 is SVGIG (reference sequence). CDR3 length: 14 residues. V lost 0 bases and J 2 bases, leaving 11 bases between the germline ends. The CDR3 loop reads CAWSVGTPTYEQYF. CDR3 nucleotide sequence: TGTGCCTGGAGTGTGGGGACCCCCACCTACGAGCAGTACTTC. The complete variable domain, with remaining parts taken from reference TRBV30 and TRBJ2-7, reads SQTIHQWPATLVQPVGSPLSLECTVEGTSNPNLYWYRQAAGRGLQLLFYSVGIGQISSEVPQNLSASRPQDRQFILSSKKLLLSDSGFYLCAWSVGTPTYEQYFGPGTRLTVT.

Many counts were recorded for this clonotype. The V and J genes are TRBV7-3 and TRBJ2-5, with D maybe TRBD2 (6 bases). This CDR3 region has 14 residues. V was trimmed by 3 bases and J by 3 bases, leaving 11 bases between them. CDR1 and CDR2 from the germline V gene are SGHTA and FQGTGA. The DNA for the CDR3 is TGTGCCAGCAGCTTGCTTGAGCGGGAAGAGACCCAGTACTTC. This encodes CASSLLEREETQYF.

There are many counts of this clonotype. V is TRBV19 and J is TRBJ2-1; 8 bases are a match to TRBD1. V lost 5 bases to trimming and J lost 8 bases; unmatched junction nucleotides: 8. The CDR3 loop spans 14 amino acids. Germline assignment: CDR1 LNHDA and CDR2 SQIVND (reference sequence). This CDR3 is CASSLGQGEDEQFF. The CDR3 DNA reads as TGTGCCAGTAGTTTAGGACAGGGTGAAGATGAGCAGTTCTTC.

Many counts were recorded for this clonotype. The gene calls are TRBV12-3 or TRBV12-4 and TRBJ2-2; TRBD1 might be the D (7 bases). With 10 bases removed from V and 3 bases from J, the gap between germline ends came to 18 bases. The CDR3 contains 15 residues. The CDR3 loop reads CAIERGRDHTGELFF. CDR3 DNA sequence: TGTGCCATCGAAAGGGGGCGGGACCACACCGGGGAGCTGTTTTTT.

Many counts were recorded for this clonotype. The chain joins TRBV27 to TRBJ1-4; possibly TRBD1 for D (5 bases). CDR1 and CDR2 (germline): MNHEY, SMNVEV (reference sequence). Trimming cost V 3 bases and J 3 bases, with 8 bases left between them. There are 14 residues in the CDR3. CDR3 DNA sequence: TGTGCCAGCAGTTTTAAGGGGCCTAATGAAAAACTGTTTTTT. It is translated as CASSFKGPNEKLFF.

This clonotype occurred many times. The rearrangement uses TRBV12-3 or TRBV12-4 and TRBJ2-7; possibly TRBD2 for D (6 bases). V lost 1 base and J lost 6, with 13 bases in between. This CDR3 has 14 amino acids. The CDR3 protein is CASSLVGTAGEQYF. In DNA form, the CDR3 reads TGTGCCAGCAGTTTAGTCGGGACTGCGGGCGAGCAGTACTTC.

This clonotype was found a few times. This chain uses TRBV11-2 with TRBJ2-7; a weak D match, TRBD1 (5 bases). The CDR3 contains 12 residues. The germline V gene has CDR1 SGHAT and CDR2 FQNNGV. V lost 5 bases and J 3 bases, leaving 8 bases between the germline ends. The CDR3 DNA is TGTGCCAGCAGCGACGACAGCTACGAGCAGTACTTC. Encoded protein: CASSDDSYEQYF.

The table lists this clonotype with many counts. The CDR3 loop is CSAREGLVTGELFF. The CDR3 bases are TGCAGTGCTAGAGAAGGCCTAGTCACCGGGGAGCTGTTTTTT. V is TRBV20-1 and J is TRBJ2-2; no clear D. Deletions cut 0 bases from V and 4 bases from J, with 9 bases between. Per germline, CDR1 DFQATT and CDR2 SNEGSKA (reference sequence). This CDR3 is built from 14 residues.

There are many counts of this clonotype. The chain carries TRBV20-1 and TRBJ1-1, with D possibly TRBD1 on 5 matching bases. This CDR3 has 13 residues. V gave up 4 bases and J gave up 0 bases, with 9 bases separating them. CDR1 DFQATT and CDR2 SNEGSKA come from the germline V gene (reference sequence). The CDR3 DNA sequence: TGCAGTGCTACCCACAGGATGAACACTGAAGCTTTCTTT. Its translation: CSATHRMNTEAFF.

This clonotype has a count of ten or more. This chain links TRBV7-9 with TRBJ2-2; 8 nucleotides align to TRBD2. Looked up from germline, CDR1 is SEHNR and CDR2 is FQNEAQ (reference sequence). CDR3 length: 16 residues. The J segment lost 6 bases and the V segment lost 0 bases, leaving 6 bases of the junction unmatched. In nucleotides, the CDR3 is TGTGCCAGCAGCTTAGCGGAGCGGGAGCCAGCCGGGGAGCTGTTTTTT. Its protein is CASSLAEREPAGELFF.

This clonotype was counted at least ten times. The chain joins TRBV5-6 to TRBJ1-5; tentatively, D is TRBD1 (6 bases). V lost 0 bases to trimming and J lost 9 bases, with 16 bases between them. CDR1 SGHDT and CDR2 YYEEEE come from the germline V gene. CDR3 length equals 15 residues. The chain's CDR3 is CASSLAVDSLAPQHF. CDR3 DNA sequence: TGTGCCAGCAGCTTGGCCGTGGACAGCCTCGCGCCCCAGCATTTT.

Ten or more counts support this clonotype. The chain carries TRBV27 and TRBJ2-1; 16 positions match TRBD2. Germline CDR1 and CDR2: MNHEY and SMNVEV (reference sequence). The CDR3 totals 15 residues. The V segment lost 8 bases and the J segment 7 bases; nucleotides outside the gene matches: 5. CDR3: CASGGTSGRANEQFF. The CDR3 DNA reads TGTGCCAGCGGGGGGACTAGCGGGAGGGCAAATGAGCAGTTCTTC.

At least ten counts were recorded for this clonotype. The rearrangement uses TRBV3-1 and TRBJ2-1; D may be TRBD2 (6 bases). This CDR3 has 17 residues. Looked up from germline, CDR1 is LGHDT and CDR2 is YNNKEL (reference sequence). V gave up 4 bases and J gave up 3 bases, with 19 bases separating them. The CDR3 DNA sequence: TGTGCCAGCAGCCCTGCCACACGACTAGGCGACTACAATGAGCAGTTCTTC. Translation gives CASSPATRLGDYNEQFF.

The rearrangement joins TRBV7-6 to TRBJ2-7; D uncertain. Germline CDR1 SGHVS, CDR2 FNYEAQ. Trimming took 5 bases from V and 2 from J, leaving 13 bases between them. This CDR3 spans 14 amino acids. CDR3 loop: CASSDRTDPYEQYF. The CDR3 DNA reads as TGTGCCAGCAGCGATCGGACCGACCCCTACGAGCAGTACTTC.

The sample holds many counts of this clonotype. This chain links TRBV27 with TRBJ2-7; D unclear. Germline loops: CDR1 MNHEY, CDR2 SMNVEV (reference sequence). The CDR3 covers 13 residues. V was pared by 7 bases and J by 4 bases, with 14 bases between. The CDR3 sequence is CASTGFIEYEQYF. CDR3 DNA sequence: TGTGCCAGCACCGGATTTATAGAGTACGAGCAGTACTTC.

In this sample, this clonotype turned up many times. It is likely a read error, because the conserved phenylalanine at the end of the CDR3 is missing. The DNA is left out, because the CDR3 cannot be placed on it with certainty; the CDR3 is given as TCRdb lists it. V gene TRBV10-3 combines with J gene TRBJ2-5; the table calls TRBD1, which could not be checked here. The length of the CDR3 is 9 amino acids, counting both ends. Germline loops: CDR1 ENHRY, CDR2 SYGVKD. The CDR3 loop reads CATPIGGEI.

This clonotype was observed at least ten times. The chain combines TRBV7-2 with TRBJ2-1; D could derive from TRBD1 or TRBD2 (5 bases each). Trimming removed 6 bases from V and 3 bases from J, with 12 bases in between. The CDR3 loop spans 14 amino acids. The germline V gene encodes CDR1 SGHTA and CDR2 FQGNSA. The CDR3 loop is CASRIGTLYNEQFF. In DNA form, the CDR3 reads TGTGCCAGCAGAATCGGGACCCTCTACAATGAGCAGTTCTTC.